This TCR beta chain stems from a study of technical replicates of blood from a handful of donors. Libraries were prepared by immunoSEQ multiplex PCR; TCRdb keeps only in-frame clonotypes and omits some of them. Here the sample spans some 60,000 clones, 75% to 95% being singletons. The CDR3 contains 16 residues. Trimming at V came to 4 bases and at J to 4 bases, leaving 11 bases not matched to a gene. CDR1 is SGHDT, CDR2 YYEEEE, per germline. The gene calls are TRBV5-6 and TRBJ2-1; the match to TRBD1 covers 7 bases. The sample was PBMCs. The TCR was taken from a human donor in good health. Some clones in this sample may be carry-over from other donors' samples. CDR3 in DNA: TGTGCCAGCAGCGGACTGACAGGGTCCCCTTACAATGAGCAGTTCTTC. Residues: CASSGLTGSPYNEQFF.